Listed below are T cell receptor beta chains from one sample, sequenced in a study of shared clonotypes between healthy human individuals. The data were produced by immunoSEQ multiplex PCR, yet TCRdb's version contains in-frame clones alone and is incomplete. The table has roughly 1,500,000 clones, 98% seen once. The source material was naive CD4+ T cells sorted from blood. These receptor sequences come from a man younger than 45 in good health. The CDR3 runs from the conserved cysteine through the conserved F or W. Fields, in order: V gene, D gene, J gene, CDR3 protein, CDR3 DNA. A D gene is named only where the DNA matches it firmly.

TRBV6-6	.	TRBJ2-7	CASSFERSGIHEQYF	TGTGCCAGCAGTTTCGAGCGATCGGGTATCCACGAGCAGTACTTC
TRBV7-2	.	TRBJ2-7	CASSLYREPYEQYF	TGTGCCAGCAGCTTATATAGGGAACCCTACGAGCAGTACTTC
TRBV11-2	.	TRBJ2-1	CASSSYVIDEQFF	TGTGCCAGCTCCTCTTATGTTATCGATGAGCAGTTCTTC
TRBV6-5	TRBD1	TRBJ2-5	CASRIYRGRETQYF	TGTGCCAGCAGGATCTACAGGGGGCGGGAGACCCAGTACTTC
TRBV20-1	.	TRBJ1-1	CSASWGSGAFF	TGCAGTGCTAGTTGGGGGAGCGGAGCTTTCTTT
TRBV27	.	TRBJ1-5	CASSLLGRGSQPQHF	TGTGCCAGCAGTTTATTAGGTCGGGGCTCCCAGCCCCAGCATTTT
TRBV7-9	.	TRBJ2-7	CASSSDSTYEQYF	TGTGCCAGCAGCTCCGACAGTACCTACGAGCAGTACTTC
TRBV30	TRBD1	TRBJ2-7	CAWMGDRGGEQYF	TGTGCCTGGATGGGGGACAGGGGTGGCGAGCAGTACTTC
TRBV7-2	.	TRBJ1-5	CASSLATMQPQHF	TGTGCCAGCAGCTTAGCGACTATGCAGCCCCAGCATTTT
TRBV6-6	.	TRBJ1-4	CASSPAGAGGEEKLFF	TGTGCCAGCAGTCCGGCAGGGGCCGGGGGGGAGGAAAAACTGTTTTTT